This TCR beta chain was captured by sequencing in a study of blood T cell repertoires in COVID-19. CDR3 length equals 14 residues. V lost 3 bases and J lost 3; bases outside the gene matches: 3. Germline CDR1 is MNHNS and CDR2 is SASEGT. Method: immunoSEQ multiplex PCR; TCRdb's copy keeps in-frame clones and lacks some. The sample includes over 70,000 clones, 85% of them seen just once. The chain combines TRBV6-1 with TRBJ1-1, with 8 bases fitting TRBD1. This receptor was identified in a man in his sixties with COVID-19, enrolled during active disease. Input material: peripheral blood. CDR3 amino acids: CASSDGQGHTEAFF. CDR3 bases: TGTGCCAGCAGTGATGGACAGGGACACACTGAAGCTTTCTTT.